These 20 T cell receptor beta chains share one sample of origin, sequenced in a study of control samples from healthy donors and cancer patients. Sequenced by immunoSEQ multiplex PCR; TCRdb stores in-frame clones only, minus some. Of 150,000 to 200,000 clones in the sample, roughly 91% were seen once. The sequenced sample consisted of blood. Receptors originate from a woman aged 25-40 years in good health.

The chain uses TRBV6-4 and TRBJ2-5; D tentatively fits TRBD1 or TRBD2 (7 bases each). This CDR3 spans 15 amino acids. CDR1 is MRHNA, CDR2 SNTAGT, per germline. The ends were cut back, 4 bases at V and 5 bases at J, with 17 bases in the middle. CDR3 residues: CASSAPRGRGETQYF. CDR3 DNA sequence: TGTGCCAGCAGTGCCCCTAGGGGGCGGGGGGAGACCCAGTACTTC.

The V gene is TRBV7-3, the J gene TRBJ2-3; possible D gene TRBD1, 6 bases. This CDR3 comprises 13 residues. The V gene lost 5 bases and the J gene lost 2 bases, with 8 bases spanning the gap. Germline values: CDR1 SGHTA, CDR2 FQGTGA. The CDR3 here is CASSRDNTDTQYF. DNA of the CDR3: TGTGCCAGCAGCCGGGACAACACAGATACGCAGTATTTT.

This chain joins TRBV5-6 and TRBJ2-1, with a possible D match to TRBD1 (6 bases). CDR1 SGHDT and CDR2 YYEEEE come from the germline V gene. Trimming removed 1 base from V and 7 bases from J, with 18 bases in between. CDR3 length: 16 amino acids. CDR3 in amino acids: CASSLWGRGGRNEQFF. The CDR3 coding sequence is TGTGCCAGCAGCTTGTGGGGCAGGGGTGGGAGAAATGAGCAGTTCTTC.

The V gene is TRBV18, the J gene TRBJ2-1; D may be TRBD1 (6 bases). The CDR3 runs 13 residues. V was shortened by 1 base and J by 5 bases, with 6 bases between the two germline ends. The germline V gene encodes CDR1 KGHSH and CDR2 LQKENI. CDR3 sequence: CASSPRQDNEQFF. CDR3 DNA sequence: TGTGCCAGCTCACCACGACAGGACAATGAGCAGTTCTTC.

The CDR3 loop is CSASGGGTSSYNEQFF. The CDR3 DNA reads TGCAGTGCTAGTGGCGGGGGGACGAGCTCCTACAATGAGCAGTTCTTC. The chain links TRBV20-1 to TRBJ2-1; 8 positions agree with TRBD2. CDR1 is DFQATT, CDR2 SNEGSKA, per germline (reference sequence). This CDR3 is built from 16 residues. V was pared by 3 bases and J by 0 bases, with 7 bases of the junction left unmatched.

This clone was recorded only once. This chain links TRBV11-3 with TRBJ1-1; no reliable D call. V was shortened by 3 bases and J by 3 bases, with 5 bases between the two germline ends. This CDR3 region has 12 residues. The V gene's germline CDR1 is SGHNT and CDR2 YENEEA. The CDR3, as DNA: TGTGCCAGCAGCTTTGGGGACACTGAAGCTTTCTTT. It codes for CASSFGDTEAFF.

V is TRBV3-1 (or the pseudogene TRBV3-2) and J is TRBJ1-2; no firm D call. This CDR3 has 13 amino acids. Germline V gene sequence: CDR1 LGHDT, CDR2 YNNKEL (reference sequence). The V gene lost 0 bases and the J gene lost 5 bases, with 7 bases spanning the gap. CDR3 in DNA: TGTGCCAGCAGCCAAGACTGGGGATATGGCTACACCTTC. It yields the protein CASSQDWGYGYTF.

The chain's CDR3 is CATSRGQGATTDTQYF. The CDR3 nucleotides are TGTGCCACCAGCAGAGGACAGGGGGCAACCACAGATACGCAGTATTTT. The chain links TRBV15 to TRBJ2-3; 10 bases line up with TRBD1. Trimming took 1 base from V and 2 from J; bases not matched to a gene: 3. Germline values: CDR1 LNHNV, CDR2 YYDKDF (reference sequence). This CDR3 region has 16 residues. The full variable domain, rest sourced from reference TRBV15 and TRBJ2-3, is DAMVIQNPRYQVTQFGKPVTLSCSQTLNHNVMYWYQQKSSQAPKLLFHYYDKDFNNEADTPDNFQSRRPNTSFCFLDIRSPGLGDTAMYLCATSRGQGATTDTQYFGPGTRLTVL.

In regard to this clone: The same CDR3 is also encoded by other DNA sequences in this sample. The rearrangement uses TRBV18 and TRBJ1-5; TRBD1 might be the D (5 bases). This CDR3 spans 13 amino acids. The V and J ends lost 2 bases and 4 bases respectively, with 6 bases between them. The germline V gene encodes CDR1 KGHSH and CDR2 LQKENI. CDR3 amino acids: CASSPGGNQPQHF. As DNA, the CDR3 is TGTGCCAGCTCACCAGGGGGAAATCAGCCCCAGCATTTT.

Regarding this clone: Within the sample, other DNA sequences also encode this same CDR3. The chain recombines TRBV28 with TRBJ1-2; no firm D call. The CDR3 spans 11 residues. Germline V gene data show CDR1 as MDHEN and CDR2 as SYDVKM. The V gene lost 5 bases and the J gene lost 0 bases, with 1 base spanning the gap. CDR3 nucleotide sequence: TGTGCCAGCAGTACTAACTATGGCTACACCTTC. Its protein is CASSTNYGYTF.

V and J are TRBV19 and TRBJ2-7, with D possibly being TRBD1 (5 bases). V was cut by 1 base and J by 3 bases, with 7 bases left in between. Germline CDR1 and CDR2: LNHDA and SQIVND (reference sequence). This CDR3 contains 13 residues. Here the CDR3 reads CASSIGQGYEQYF. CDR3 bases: TGTGCCAGTAGTATAGGGCAGGGCTACGAGCAGTACTTC. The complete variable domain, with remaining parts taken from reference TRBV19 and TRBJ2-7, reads DGGITQSPKYLFRKEGQNVTLSCEQNLNHDAMYWYRQDPGQGLRLIYYSQIVNDFQKGDIAEGYSVSREKKESFPLTVTSAQKNPTAFYLCASSIGQGYEQYFGPGTRLTVT.

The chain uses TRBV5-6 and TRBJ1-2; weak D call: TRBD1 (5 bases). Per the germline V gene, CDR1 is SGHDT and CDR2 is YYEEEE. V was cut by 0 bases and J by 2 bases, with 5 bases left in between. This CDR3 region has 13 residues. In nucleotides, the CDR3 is TGTGCCAGCAGCTTGGAGGGGAACTATGGCTACACCTTC. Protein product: CASSLEGNYGYTF.

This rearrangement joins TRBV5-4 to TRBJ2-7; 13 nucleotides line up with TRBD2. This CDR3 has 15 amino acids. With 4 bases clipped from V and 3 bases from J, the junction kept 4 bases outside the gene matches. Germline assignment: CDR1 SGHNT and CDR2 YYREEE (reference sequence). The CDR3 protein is CASSTGTSGVYEQYF. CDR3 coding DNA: TGTGCCAGCAGCACTGGGACTAGCGGGGTCTACGAGCAGTACTTC.

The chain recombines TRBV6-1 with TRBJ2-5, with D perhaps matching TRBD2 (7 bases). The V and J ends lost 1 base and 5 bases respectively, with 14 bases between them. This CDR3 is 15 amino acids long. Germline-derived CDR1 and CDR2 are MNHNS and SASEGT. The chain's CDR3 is CASSEGGGGAETQYF. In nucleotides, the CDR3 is TGTGCCAGCAGTGAAGGGGGAGGGGGGGCGGAGACCCAGTACTTC.

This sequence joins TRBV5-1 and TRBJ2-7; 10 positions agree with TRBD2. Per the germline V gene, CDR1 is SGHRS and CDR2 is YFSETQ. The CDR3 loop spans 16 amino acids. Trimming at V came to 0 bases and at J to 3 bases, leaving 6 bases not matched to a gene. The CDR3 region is CASSLVTSGTYYEQYF. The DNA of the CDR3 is TGCGCCAGCAGCTTGGTAACTAGCGGGACCTACTACGAGCAGTACTTC.

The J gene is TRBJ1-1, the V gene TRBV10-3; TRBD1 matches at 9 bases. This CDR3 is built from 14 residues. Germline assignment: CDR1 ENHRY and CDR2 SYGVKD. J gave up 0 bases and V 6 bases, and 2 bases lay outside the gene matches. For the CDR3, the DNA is TGTGCCATCAGGGGGGACAGGGTGAACACTGAAGCTTTCTTT. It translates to CAIRGDRVNTEAFF.

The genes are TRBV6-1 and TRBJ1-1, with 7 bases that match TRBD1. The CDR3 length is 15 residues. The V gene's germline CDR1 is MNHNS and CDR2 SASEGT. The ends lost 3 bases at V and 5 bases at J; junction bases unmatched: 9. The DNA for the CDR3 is TGTGCCAGCAGTGACGATACAGGGGTTTGGACTGAAGCTTTCTTT. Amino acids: CASSDDTGVWTEAFF.

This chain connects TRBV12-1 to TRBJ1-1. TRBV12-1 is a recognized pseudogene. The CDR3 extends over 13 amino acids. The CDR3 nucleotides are TGTGCCAGCAGCCTATCACCGAACACTGAAGCTTTCTTT. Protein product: CASSLSPNTEAFF.

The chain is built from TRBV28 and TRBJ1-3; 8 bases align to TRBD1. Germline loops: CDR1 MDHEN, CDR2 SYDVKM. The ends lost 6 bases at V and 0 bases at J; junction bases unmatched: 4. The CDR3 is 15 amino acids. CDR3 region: CASRAGTGSGNTIYF. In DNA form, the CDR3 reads TGTGCCAGCAGGGCCGGGACAGGCTCTGGAAACACCATATATTTT.

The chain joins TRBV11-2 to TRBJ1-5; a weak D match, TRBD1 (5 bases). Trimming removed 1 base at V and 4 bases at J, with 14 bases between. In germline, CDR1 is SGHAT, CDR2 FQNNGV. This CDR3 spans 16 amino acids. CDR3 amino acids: CASSLGAGRANQPQHF. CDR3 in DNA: TGTGCCAGCAGCTTAGGGGCAGGGAGGGCAAATCAGCCCCAGCATTTT.